Presented here are 20 T cell receptor beta chains from one specimen sequenced in a study of CD8 T cells in ankylosing spondylitis. TCRdb analysed the 5' RACE reads with MiXCR anew, one entry per CDR3 protein. The sample has some 150,000 distinct CDR3 sequences, about an eighth seen once. Sequencing input: blood, either unsorted or a sorted T cell fraction (not recorded which). The source of these receptors is a female donor with ankylosing spondylitis or in good health (not recorded which).

The table lists this clonotype with many counts. J is TRBJ2-3 and V is TRBV6-5; the D gene could be TRBD1 or TRBD2 (5 bases each). The CDR3 length is 14 residues. In germline, CDR1 is MNHEY, CDR2 SVGAGI. V was cut by 3 bases and J by 2 bases, with 9 bases left in between. The CDR3 spells CASSYGTDTDTQYF. CDR3 nucleotides: TGTGCCAGCAGTTATGGGACCGACACAGATACGCAGTATTTT.

This clonotype was observed at least ten times. The chain couples TRBV5-1 to TRBJ2-4, with D possibly TRBD1 on 5 matching bases. Germline V gene sequence: CDR1 SGHRS, CDR2 YFSETQ. The CDR3 extends over 14 amino acids. V lost 0 bases and J lost 3, with 7 bases in between. Here the CDR3 reads CASSLGQHKNIQYF. CDR3 DNA sequence: TGCGCCAGCAGCTTGGGACAGCACAAAAACATTCAGTACTTC.

This clonotype was picked up many times. This sequence joins TRBV4-1 and TRBJ1-4, with D hard to call. The V end lost 0 bases, the J end lost 0 bases, and 11 bases lay between the germline ends. Looked up from germline, CDR1 is MGHRA and CDR2 is YSYEKL. The CDR3 is made up of 17 amino acids. CDR3 loop: CASSQEFGSATNEKLFF. In DNA, the CDR3 is TGCGCCAGCAGCCAAGAGTTCGGCTCGGCAACTAATGAAAAACTGTTTTTT.

This clonotype was observed many times. The chain carries TRBV7-2 and TRBJ2-1; D ambiguous. CDR1 and CDR2 (germline): SGHTA, FQGNSA. Trimming cost V 1 base and J 1 base, with 11 bases left between them. CDR3 length equals 16 residues. The CDR3: CASSLGLAQSYNEQFF. DNA for the CDR3: TGTGCCAGCAGCTTAGGATTAGCCCAATCCTACAATGAGCAGTTCTTC. Complete variable domain (other parts from reference TRBV7-2 and TRBJ2-1): GAGVSQSPSNKVTEKGKDVELRCDPISGHTALYWYRQSLGQGLEFLIYFQGNSAPDKSGLPSDRFSAERTGGSVSTLTIQRTQQEDSAVYLCASSLGLAQSYNEQFFGPGTRLTVL.

The table lists this clonotype with many counts. CDR3 region: CASSPNTNTEAFF. DNA of the CDR3: TGTGCCAGCTCACCAAATACGAACACTGAAGCTTTCTTT. The V call is TRBV18, the J call TRBJ1-1; D gene unclear. The V end lost 2 bases, the J end lost 1 base, and 5 bases lay between the germline ends. Germline V CDR1 and CDR2: KGHSH, LQKENI. CDR3 size: 13 residues.

This clonotype came up many times. The chain carries TRBV15 and TRBJ1-4; 9 bases fit TRBD1. With 10 bases clipped from V and 7 bases from J, the junction kept 7 bases outside the gene matches. The CDR3 sequence is 13 residues long. The germline gives CDR1 LNHNV, CDR2 YYDKDF (reference sequence). The CDR3 is CAIPGQGGEKLFF. CDR3 sequence (DNA): TGTGCCATTCCGGGACAGGGAGGTGAAAAACTGTTTTTT.

This clonotype appeared many times. V usage is TRBV5-1 and J usage is TRBJ2-1; maybe TRBD1 (7 bases). This CDR3 has 15 amino acids. The germline gives CDR1 SGHRS, CDR2 YFSETQ. Trimming removed 0 bases at V and 8 bases at J, with 15 bases between. CDR3 nucleotides: TGCGCCAGCAGCTTGGCTCGATCAGGGGGGCATGAGCAGTTCTTC. Amino acids: CASSLARSGGHEQFF.

The J gene is TRBJ2-5, the V gene TRBV15; D gene ambiguous. The V gene's germline CDR1 is LNHNV and CDR2 YYDKDF (reference sequence). Trimming cost V 5 bases and J 2 bases, with 6 bases left between them. The CDR3 spans 12 residues. CDR3 residues: CATSPRQETQYF. The DNA for the CDR3 is TGTGCCACCAGCCCGAGGCAAGAGACCCAGTACTTC.

The sample holds many counts of this clonotype. The genes are TRBV9 and TRBJ1-2; TRBD1 matches at 8 bases. The V gene's germline CDR1 is SGDLS and CDR2 YYNGEE. CDR3 length: 14 amino acids. V dropped 4 bases and J dropped 4; count of bases not matched to a gene: 6. CDR3 protein: CASSTQGATYGYTF. In DNA form, the CDR3 reads TGTGCCAGCAGCACCCAGGGGGCAACCTATGGCTACACCTTC.

This clonotype appeared a few times. The V gene is TRBV29-1, the J gene TRBJ2-7, with TRBD1 as a possible D gene (5 bases). Per germline, CDR1 SQVTM and CDR2 ANQGSEA. V shed 4 bases and J shed 3 bases, with 7 bases lying between them. CDR3 length equals 11 residues. For the CDR3, the DNA is TGCAGCGTTGGACAGAACTACGAGCAGTACTTC. Its protein is CSVGQNYEQYF.

This clonotype was counted ten times or more. The V and J genes are TRBV27 and TRBJ1-2; perhaps TRBD1 as D (5 bases). The ends were cut back, 5 bases at V and 3 bases at J, with 16 bases in the middle. This CDR3 has 15 amino acids. Germline loops: CDR1 MNHEY, CDR2 SMNVEV (reference sequence). The CDR3 DNA reads TGTGCCAGCAGTGTCATCCCTCAGGGACACTATGGCTACACCTTC. Translated, it gives CASSVIPQGHYGYTF.

The chain carries TRBV12-3 or TRBV12-4 and TRBJ2-6; tentatively, D is TRBD1 (6 bases). V lost 5 bases to trimming and J lost 0 bases, with 14 bases between them. The CDR3 contains 17 residues. CDR3 residues: CASSESGTHSGANVLTF. CDR3 DNA: TGTGCCAGCAGTGAATCCGGGACACACTCTGGGGCCAACGTCCTGACTTTC.

This clonotype was detected many times. The rearrangement joins TRBV12-3 or TRBV12-4 to TRBJ2-1; D remains ambiguous. V dropped 1 base and J dropped 9 bases, with 7 bases sitting between them. This CDR3 spans 12 amino acids. In DNA, the CDR3 is TGTGCCAGCAGTTTAGGTCCGAGTGAGCAGTTCTTC. It yields the protein CASSLGPSEQFF.

This chain uses TRBV5-5 with TRBJ2-7, with 8 bases aligning to TRBD2. Germline CDR1 is SGHKS and CDR2 is YYEKEE (reference sequence). The CDR3 runs 15 residues. V was pared by 6 bases and J by 2 bases, with 10 bases of the junction left unmatched. CDR3 sequence: CASNRPGLETYEQYF. The CDR3 nucleotides read TGTGCCAGCAACAGGCCGGGACTAGAGACCTACGAGCAGTACTTC. Looking up the rest from reference TRBV5-5 and TRBJ2-7 gives the full variable domain: DAGVTQSPTHLIKTRGQQVTLRCSPISGHKSVSWYQQVLGQGPQFIFQYYEKEERGRGNFPDRFSARQFPNYSSELNVNALLLGDSALYLCASNRPGLETYEQYFGPGTRLTVT.

This clonotype was observed many times. The V call is TRBV20-1, the J call TRBJ2-2, with unresolved D. This CDR3 has 12 amino acids. The ends were cut back, 6 bases at V and 3 bases at J, with 8 bases in the middle. Germline CDR1 and CDR2: DFQATT and SNEGSKA (reference sequence). The chain's CDR3 is CSAPIHTGELFF. The DNA of the CDR3 is TGCAGTGCCCCCATCCACACCGGGGAGCTGTTTTTT.

The table lists this clonotype with many counts. J is TRBJ2-7 and V is TRBV28, with D tentatively TRBD2 (6 bases). Germline lookup yields CDR1 MDHEN and CDR2 SYDVKM. Deletions cut 2 bases from V and 6 bases from J, with 14 bases between. This CDR3 has 14 amino acids. The CDR3 spells CASSLELARLEQYF. The CDR3 nucleotides are TGTGCCAGCAGTTTAGAACTAGCCCGCCTCGAGCAGTACTTC. Combining the CDR3 with reference TRBV28 and TRBJ2-7 gives the whole variable domain DVKVTQSSRYLVKRTGEKVFLECVQDMDHENMFWYRQDPGLGLRLIYFSYDVKMKEKGDIPEGYSVSREKKERFSLILESASTNQTSMYLCASSLELARLEQYFGPGTRLTVT.

On this clonotype: One base away lies a much larger clone, so this may be a sequencing read error. The chain employs TRBV5-2 and TRBJ2-3; the D call of TRBD2 is as the table states it, not checked on the DNA. TRBV5-2 is termed a pseudogene. The CDR3 has 16 amino acids. The DNA for the CDR3 is TGTGCCAGGAACCCAGGACTAGCGGGAGGCATAGATACGCAGTATTTT. Translated: CARNPGLAGGIDTQYF.

This clonotype was picked up many times. The rearrangement joins TRBV30 to TRBJ2-3, with D tentatively TRBD2 (6 bases). The V end was cut by 4 bases, the J end by 1 base, with 9 bases between. Germline V CDR1 and CDR2: GTSNPN, SVGIG (reference sequence). This CDR3 is built from 13 residues. This CDR3 is CAWNGGGTDTQYF. DNA of the CDR3: TGTGCCTGGAACGGGGGAGGCACAGATACGCAGTATTTT. Supplemented by reference TRBV30 and TRBJ2-3, the full variable domain reads SQTIHQWPATLVQPVGSPLSLECTVEGTSNPNLYWYRQAAGRGLQLLFYSVGIGQISSEVPQNLSASRPQDRQFILSSKKLLLSDSGFYLCAWNGGGTDTQYFGPGTRLTVL.

There are many counts of this clonotype. J is TRBJ1-2 and V is TRBV5-1; D might be TRBD1 (6 bases). Trimming cost V 4 bases and J 1 base, with 11 bases left between them. This CDR3 has 14 residues. In germline, CDR1 is SGHRS, CDR2 YFSETQ. CDR3 in amino acids: CASSDGTLNYGYTF. The CDR3 DNA sequence: TGCGCCAGCAGCGACGGGACACTTAACTATGGCTACACCTTC.

In this sample, this clonotype turned up many times. The V and J genes are TRBV19 and TRBJ1-1; maybe TRBD1 (5 bases). Germline-derived CDR1 and CDR2 are LNHDA and SQIVND (reference sequence). CDR3 length: 14 residues. With 2 bases removed from V and 6 bases from J, the gap between germline ends came to 13 bases. CDR3 protein: CASSIKQGSAEAFF. CDR3 bases: TGTGCCAGTAGTATAAAGCAGGGTAGCGCTGAAGCTTTCTTT.